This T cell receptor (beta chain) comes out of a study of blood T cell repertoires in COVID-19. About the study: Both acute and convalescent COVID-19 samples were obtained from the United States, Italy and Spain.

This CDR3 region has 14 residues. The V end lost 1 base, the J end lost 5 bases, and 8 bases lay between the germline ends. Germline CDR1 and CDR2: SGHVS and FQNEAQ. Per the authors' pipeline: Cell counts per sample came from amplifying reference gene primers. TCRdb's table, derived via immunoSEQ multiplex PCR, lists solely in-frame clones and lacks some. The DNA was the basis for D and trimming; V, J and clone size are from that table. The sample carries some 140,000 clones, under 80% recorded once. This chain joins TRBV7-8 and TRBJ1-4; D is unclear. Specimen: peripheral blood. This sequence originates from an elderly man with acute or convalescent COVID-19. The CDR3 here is CASSLGRRNEKLFF. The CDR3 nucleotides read TGTGCCAGCAGCTTAGGGAGACGAAATGAAAAACTGTTTTTT.